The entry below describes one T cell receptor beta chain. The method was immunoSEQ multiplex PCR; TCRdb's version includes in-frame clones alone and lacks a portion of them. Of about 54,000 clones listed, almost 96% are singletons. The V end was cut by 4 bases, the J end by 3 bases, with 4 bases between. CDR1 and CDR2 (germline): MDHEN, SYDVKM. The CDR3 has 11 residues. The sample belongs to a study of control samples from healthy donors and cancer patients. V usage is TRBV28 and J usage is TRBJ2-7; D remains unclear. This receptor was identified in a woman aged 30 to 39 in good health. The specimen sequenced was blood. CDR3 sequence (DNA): TGTGCCAGCAGTTGGAGCTACGAGCAGTACTTC. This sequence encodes CASSWSYEQYF.